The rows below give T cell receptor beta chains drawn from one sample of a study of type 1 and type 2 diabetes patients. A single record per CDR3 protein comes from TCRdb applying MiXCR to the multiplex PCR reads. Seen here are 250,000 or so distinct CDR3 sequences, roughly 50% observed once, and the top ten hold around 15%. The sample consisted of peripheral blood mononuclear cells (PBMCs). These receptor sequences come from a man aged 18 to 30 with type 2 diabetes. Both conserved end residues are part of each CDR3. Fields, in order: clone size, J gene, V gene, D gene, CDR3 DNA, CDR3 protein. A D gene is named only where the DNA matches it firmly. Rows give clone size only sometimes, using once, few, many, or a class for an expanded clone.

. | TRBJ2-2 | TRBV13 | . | TGTGCCAGCAGCTTTTCCTCCGGGGAGCTGTTTTTT | CASSFSSGELFF
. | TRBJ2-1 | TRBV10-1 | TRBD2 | TGCGCCAGCAGCTTGGGGTCAACTAGCGGGGTCGATGAGCAGTTCTTC | CASSLGSTSGVDEQFF
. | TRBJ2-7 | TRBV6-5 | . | TGTGCCATCAGTGTTCGAGGGGATTCGGGATACGAGCAGTACTTC | CAISVRGDSGYEQYF
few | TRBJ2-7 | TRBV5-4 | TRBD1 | TGTGCCAGCAGCCAGGGGACAGGGGTGGGGACATACGAGCAGTACTTC | CASSQGTGVGTYEQYF
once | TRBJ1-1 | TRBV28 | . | TGTGCCAGCAGTTTCGGGCCCGGACAAACTGAAGCTTTCTTT | CASSFGPGQTEAFF
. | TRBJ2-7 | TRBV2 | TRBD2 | TGCGCCAGCAGTCATAGCGGGAGTGGTTCCTACGAGCAGTACTTC | CASSHSGSGSYEQYF
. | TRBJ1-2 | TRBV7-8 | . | TGTGCCAGCAGCTTAGCGAGGAGGGCGGATGGCTACACCTTC | CASSLARRADGYTF
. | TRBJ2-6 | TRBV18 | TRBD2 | TGTGCCAGCAGTACGGGACTACACTCTGAGGCCAACGTCCTGACTTTC | CASSTGLHSEANVLTF
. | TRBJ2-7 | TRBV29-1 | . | TGCAGCGTTGTATGGGCAGGGCGGGACGAGCAGTACTTC | CSVVWAGRDEQYF
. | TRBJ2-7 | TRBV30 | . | TGTGCCTGGAGTGTTATGGGTAGGGCCTACGAGCAGTACTTC | CAWSVMGRAYEQYF
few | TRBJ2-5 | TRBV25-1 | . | TGTGCCAGCAGCAACCCACCGGGACCAACACTCATCAGCTCTCAAGAGACCCAGTACTTC | CASSNPPGPTLISSQETQYF
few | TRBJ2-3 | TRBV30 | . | TGTGCCTCGGCCCTTCGAGATACGCAGTATTTT | CASALRDTQYF
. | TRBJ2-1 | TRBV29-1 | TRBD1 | TGCAGCGTTTCTCCGGGACAGCGATCAATTGATGAGCAGTTCTTC | CSVSPGQRSIDEQFF
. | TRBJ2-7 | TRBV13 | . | TGTGCCAGCAGCGCACGGACAAGCTCCTACGAGCAGTACTTC | CASSARTSSYEQYF
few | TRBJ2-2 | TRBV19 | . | TGTGCCAGTAGTGGCCCCGGTGACACCGGGGAGCTGTTTTTT | CASSGPGDTGELFF
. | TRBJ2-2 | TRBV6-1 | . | TGTGCCAGCAGGGCGGGATGGGGGTCCTCGAACACCGGGGAGCTGTTTTTT | CASRAGWGSSNTGELFF
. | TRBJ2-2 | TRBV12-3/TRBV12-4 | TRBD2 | TGTGCCAGCAGTTTTTCTAGCGGGGTCCCCTACGCCGGGGAGCTGTTTTTT | CASSFSSGVPYAGELFF
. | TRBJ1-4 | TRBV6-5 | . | TGTGCCAGCAGTCTAAACATTGAACTGTTTTTT | CASSLNIELFF
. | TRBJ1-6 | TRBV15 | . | TGTGCCACCCGCCCAAGACGCGATTCACCCCTCCACTTT | CATRPRRDSPLHF
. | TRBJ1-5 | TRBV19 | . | TGTGCCAGTAGTATAGAGTCGGGGAATCAGCCCCAGCATTTT | CASSIESGNQPQHF
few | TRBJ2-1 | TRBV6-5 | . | TGTGCCAGCAGGGCGGGGAACTCCTACAATGAGCAGTTCTTC | CASRAGNSYNEQFF
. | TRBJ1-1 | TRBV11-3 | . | TGTGCCAGCAGCCCTGGCAGCGACACTGAAGCTTTCTTT | CASSPGSDTEAFF
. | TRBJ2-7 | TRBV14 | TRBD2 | TGTGCCAGCAGCCACGGGACTAGCGACTACGAGCAGTACTTC | CASSHGTSDYEQYF
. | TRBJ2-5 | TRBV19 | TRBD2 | TGTGCCAGTAGTACCGCTAGCGGGGGAAGGGAGACCCAGTACTTC | CASSTASGGRETQYF
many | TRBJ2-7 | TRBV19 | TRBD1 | TGTGCCAGCTCTCCGGGACAGAACTACGAGCAGTACTTC | CASSPGQNYEQYF
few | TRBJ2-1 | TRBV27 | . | TGTGCCAGCAGTTTGATCCCCATCTCCTACAATGAGCAGTTCTTC | CASSLIPISYNEQFF
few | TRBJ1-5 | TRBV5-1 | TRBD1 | TGCGCCAGCAGCTTGGGGACAGGGGGTGATCAGCCCCAGCATTTT | CASSLGTGGDQPQHF
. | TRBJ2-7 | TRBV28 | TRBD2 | TGTGCCAGCAGTACCGCGACTAGCAGCTACGAGCAGTACTTC | CASSTATSSYEQYF